This TCR beta chain stems from a study of radiotherapy plus CTLA-4 blockade in lung cancer. Study information: Overall, roughly 17% of patients showed an objective response, while 25% to 40% attained disease control. Points from the study as a whole: Dynamics of early blood T cell clones, together with interferon-beta, were reportedly the best predictors of response.

The sample holds a few counts of this clone. The antigen remains unidentified. Focal radiation and CTLA-4 blockade (ipilimumab) were tested in chemo-refractory metastatic non-small-cell lung cancer patients. TCRdb keeps only in-frame clones here, not all; method: immunoSEQ multiplex PCR. The top ten clones hold 9.5% to 13% of a sample with 35,000 to 45,000 clones, around 77% of them seen once. This sequence was found in a human donor with non-small cell lung cancer who had stable disease on radiotherapy plus ipilimumab. The sample was peripheral blood, taken from a patient treated with radiotherapy plus ipilimumab.

CDR3 bases: TGCGCCAGCAGCCAAGACCAGGGGGCTAACACCATATATTTT. It translates to CASSQDQGANTIYF. The V call is TRBV4-3, the J call TRBJ1-3, with 8 bases fitting TRBD1. The trim removed 0 bases at V and 7 bases at J, leaving 2 bases unmatched. This CDR3 spans 14 amino acids. Per the germline V gene, CDR1 is LGHNA and CDR2 is YSLEER.